This T cell receptor beta chain was sequenced in a study of response to subunit inactivated influenza vaccine. Looked up from germline, CDR1 is MNHEY and CDR2 is SVGAGI. With V trimmed by 0 bases and J by 3 bases, 4 bases remained unmatched. The CDR3 totals 16 residues. Study conclusions and caveats: Each seasonal influenza vaccination recruits few new T cells, the authors suggested.

Turning to this clonotype: Its antigen is not identified.

TCRdb redid the calling of the RT-PCR reads with MiXCR, one entry per CDR3 protein. In the table there are approximately 570,000 distinct CDR3 sequences, about 7.6% of which are singletons. Sequencing was performed on PBMCs from blood, taken less than 30 months after vaccination. V is TRBV6-5 and J is TRBJ2-1; TRBD2 matches 8 bases. This TCR was sampled from a man aged 50 to 69 who received an inactivated influenza vaccine. Here the CDR3 reads CASSYSGLAGYNEQFF. CDR3 coding DNA: TGTGCCAGCAGTTACTCGGGTCTAGCGGGCTACAATGAGCAGTTCTTC.